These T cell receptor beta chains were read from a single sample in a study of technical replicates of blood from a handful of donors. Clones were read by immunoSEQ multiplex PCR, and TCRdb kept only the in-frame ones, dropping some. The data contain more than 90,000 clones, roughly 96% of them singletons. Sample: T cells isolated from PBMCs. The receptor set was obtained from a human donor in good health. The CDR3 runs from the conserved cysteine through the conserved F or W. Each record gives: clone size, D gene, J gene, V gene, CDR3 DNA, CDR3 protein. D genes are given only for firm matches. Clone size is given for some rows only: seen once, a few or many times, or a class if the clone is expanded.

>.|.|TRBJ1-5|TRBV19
TGTGCCAGTAGTCGTGGCGACAGACAAGACAATCAGCCCCAGCATTTT
CASSRGDRQDNQPQHF
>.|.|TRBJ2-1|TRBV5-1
TGCGCCAGCATTACAGGCAATGAGCAGTTCTTC
CASITGNEQFF
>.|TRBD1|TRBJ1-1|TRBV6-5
TGTGCCAGCGGGACAGGGTCGAACACTGAAGCTTTCTTT
CASGTGSNTEAFF
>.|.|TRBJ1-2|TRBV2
TGTGCCAGCAGTGTTAAGCCTAGAGGCTACACCTTC
CASSVKPRGYTF
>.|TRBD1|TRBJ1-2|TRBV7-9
TGTGCCAGCAGCTTAGGGACAGGTCAGGGCTATGGCTACACCTTC
CASSLGTGQGYGYTF
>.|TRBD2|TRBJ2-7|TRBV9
TGTGCCAGCAGCCTTACTAGCGGGAGGGGAGGCGAGCAGTACTTC
CASSLTSGRGGEQYF
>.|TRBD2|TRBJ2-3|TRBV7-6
TGTGCCAGCAGAGAGCCCGGGACTACTAGCACAGATACGCAGTATTTT
CASREPGTTSTDTQYF
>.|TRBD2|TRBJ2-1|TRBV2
TGTGCCAGCAGTGGAGCGGGAGACCCCTACAATGAGCAGTTCTTC
CASSGAGDPYNEQFF
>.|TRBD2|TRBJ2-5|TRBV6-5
TGTGCCAGCGATACTAGCGGGAAATTTATCGAGACCCAGTACTTC
CASDTSGKFIETQYF
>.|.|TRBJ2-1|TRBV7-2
TGTGCCAGCAGCTTATTTAGGGGGAACAATGAGCAGTTCTTC
CASSLFRGNNEQFF
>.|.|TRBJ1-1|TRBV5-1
TGCGCCAGCAGCTTGGTCGGGTGGGACACTGAAGCTTTCTTT
CASSLVGWDTEAFF
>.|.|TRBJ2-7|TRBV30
TGTGCCTGGAGTGTATTCCGAGAACCGGGCGAGCAGTACTTC
CAWSVFREPGEQYF
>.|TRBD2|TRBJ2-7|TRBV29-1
TGCAGCGTTGTACCTAGCGGGAGGGCCTATGGAGAGCAGTACTTC
CSVVPSGRAYGEQYF
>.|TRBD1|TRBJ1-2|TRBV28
TGTGCCAGCTCCTTTCCGGGACAGGACAGGGGCTACACCTTC
CASSFPGQDRGYTF
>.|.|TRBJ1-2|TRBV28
TGTGCCAGCAGTTTATTCTTTTCGGAGGTCGGGGGCTACACCTTC
CASSLFFSEVGGYTF
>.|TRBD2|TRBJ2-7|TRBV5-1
TGCGCCAGCAGCTTGGAAATAGCTAGCGGTTCCTACGAGCAGTACTTC
CASSLEIASGSYEQYF
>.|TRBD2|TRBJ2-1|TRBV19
TGTGCCAGTAGTGACCGGACTAGCGGCATCTACAATGAGCAGTTCTTC
CASSDRTSGIYNEQFF
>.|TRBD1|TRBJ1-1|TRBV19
TGTGCCAGTAGTTACGGGTCAGGGGGCGGCATGAACACTGAAGCTTTCTTT
CASSYGSGGGMNTEAFF
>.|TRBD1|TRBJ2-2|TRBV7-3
TGTGCCAGCAGCCGCCGACAGGGGAACGGGGAGCTGTTTTTT
CASSRRQGNGELFF
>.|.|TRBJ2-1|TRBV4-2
TGTGCCAGCAGCCAAGCTAGGAGCTCCTACAATGAGCAGTTCTTC
CASSQARSSYNEQFF
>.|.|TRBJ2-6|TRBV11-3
TGTGCCAGCAGCTGGGAGTTTGGGGCCAACGTCCTGACTTTC
CASSWEFGANVLTF
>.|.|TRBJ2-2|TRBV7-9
TGTGCCAGCAGCTTACCCGTTAGGCAGGCCCCTAACACCGGGGAGCTGTTTTTT
CASSLPVRQAPNTGELFF
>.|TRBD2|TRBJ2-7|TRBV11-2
TGTGCCAGCAGCCCGGGACTAGCGGGATACGAGCAGTACTTC
CASSPGLAGYEQYF
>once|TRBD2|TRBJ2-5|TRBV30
TGTGCCTGGAGTGTAAGACTAGCTCCGGAGACCCAGTACTTC
CAWSVRLAPETQYF
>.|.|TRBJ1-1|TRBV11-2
TGTGCCAGCAGCCCGGACTACCTCTTCGCTGAAGCTTTCTTT
CASSPDYLFAEAFF
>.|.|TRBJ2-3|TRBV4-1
TGCGCCAGCAGCCCCTTGGGGAGGGGGGGGACGCAGTATTTT
CASSPLGRGGTQYF
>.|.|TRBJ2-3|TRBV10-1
TGCGCCAGCAGGGGCCCTAGCGCAGATACGCAGTATTTT
CASRGPSADTQYF
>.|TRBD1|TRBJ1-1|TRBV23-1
TGCGCCAGCAGTCAATGGGAAGCCGGGACAGGGGAGATAGGTGAAGCTTTCTTT
CASSQWEAGTGEIGEAFF
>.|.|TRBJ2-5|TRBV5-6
TGTGCCAGCAGCCCTGGCCCGGAGTTTTACCCACAAGAGACCCAGTACTTC
CASSPGPEFYPQETQYF
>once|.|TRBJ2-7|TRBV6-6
TGTGCCAGCGGAGCGGGACAGGCCGCCTACGAGCAGTACTTC
CASGAGQAAYEQYF
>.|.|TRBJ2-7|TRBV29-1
TGCAGCGTTGAAGGCTTAAGCGCCGAGCAGTACTTC
CSVEGLSAEQYF
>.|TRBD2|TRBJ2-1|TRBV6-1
TGTGCCAGCAGTGTCGCCGGGACTAGCGGTAACAATGAGCAGTTCTTC
CASSVAGTSGNNEQFF
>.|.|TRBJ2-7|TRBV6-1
TGTGCCACCAAGGTTTGGGCCGGAGAGCAGTACTTC
CATKVWAGEQYF
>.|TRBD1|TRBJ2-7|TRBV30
TGTGCCTGGAGTGTACAAAGAGGACAGGGAAGCTACGAGCAGTACTTC
CAWSVQRGQGSYEQYF
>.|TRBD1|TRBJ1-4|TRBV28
TGTGCCAGCAGTTCCCCAGGGGGCTCCAATGAAAAACTGTTTTTT
CASSSPGGSNEKLFF
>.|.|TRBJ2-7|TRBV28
TGTGCCAGCAGCGTAACAGGGTATTCCTACGAGCAGTACTTC
CASSVTGYSYEQYF
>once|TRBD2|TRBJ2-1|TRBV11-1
TGTGCCAGCAGCTTAGTTGGCCTAGCGGCCAGAGAGCAGTTCTTC
CASSLVGLAAREQFF
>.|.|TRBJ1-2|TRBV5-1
TGCGCCAGCAGCTTGGTAGGGGAATATGGCTACACCTTC
CASSLVGEYGYTF
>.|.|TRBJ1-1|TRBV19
TGTGCCAGTAGTATTTCAGGGCCCACTGAAGCTTTCTTT
CASSISGPTEAFF
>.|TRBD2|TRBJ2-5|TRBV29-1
TGCAGCGTTGAGTTGGGAGGGGAGACCCAGTACTTC
CSVELGGETQYF
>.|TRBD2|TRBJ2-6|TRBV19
TGTGCCAGTAGTATACTGGGGGGGAGGGGGGCCAACGTCCTGACTTTC
CASSILGGRGANVLTF
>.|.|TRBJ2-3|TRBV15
TGTGCCACCAGCAGAGTAAATAGTGTAGATACGCAGTATTTT
CATSRVNSVDTQYF